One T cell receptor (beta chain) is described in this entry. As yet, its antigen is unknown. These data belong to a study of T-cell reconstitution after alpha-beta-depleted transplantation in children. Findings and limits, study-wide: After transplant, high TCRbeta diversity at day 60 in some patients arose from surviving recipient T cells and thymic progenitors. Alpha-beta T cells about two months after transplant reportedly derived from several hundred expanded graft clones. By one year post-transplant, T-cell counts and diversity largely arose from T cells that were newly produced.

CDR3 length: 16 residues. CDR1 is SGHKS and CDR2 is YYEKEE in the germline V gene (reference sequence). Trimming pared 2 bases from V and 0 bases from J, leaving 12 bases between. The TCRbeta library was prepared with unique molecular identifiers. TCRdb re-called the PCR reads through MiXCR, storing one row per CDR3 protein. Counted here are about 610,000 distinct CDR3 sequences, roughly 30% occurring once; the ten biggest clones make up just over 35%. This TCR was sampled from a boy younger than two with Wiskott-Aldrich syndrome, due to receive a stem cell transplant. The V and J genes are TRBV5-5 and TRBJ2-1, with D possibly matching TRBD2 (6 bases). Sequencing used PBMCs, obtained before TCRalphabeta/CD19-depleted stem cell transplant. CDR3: CASSFLSGYSYNEQFF. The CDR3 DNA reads TGTGCCAGCAGCTTTCTTAGCGGTTACTCCTACAATGAGCAGTTCTTC.